This T cell receptor beta chain was identified during a study of T and B cells in COVID-19 patients. Overall study context: Peripheral blood came from COVID-19 patients with active infection or after recovery. Of around 21 active-infection patients, 15 to 18 carried comorbidities linked to unfavorable COVID-19 outcome.

From blood, about 250-500 ng of genomic DNA served as TRB template. TRB rearrangements were amplified by multiplex PCR with BIOMED2 TRB-A/B primers. TCRdb re-called the multiplex PCR reads with MiXCR, one entry per CDR3 protein. The data hold 700 to 950 distinct CDR3 sequences, with less than 30% observed a single time. The V end lost 0 bases, the J end lost 1 base, and 8 bases lay between the germline ends. The CDR3 loop spans 15 amino acids. This clonotype is termed large. V usage is TRBV5-3 and J usage is TRBJ2-1; D not certain. TRBV5-3 is identified as an open reading frame with a role that is uncertain. The TCR sequence derives from a human donor with active COVID-19. Sequencing used blood. CDR3 residues: CARSLGARSYNEQFF. The CDR3 nucleotides are TGTGCCAGAAGCTTGGGGGCGAGGTCCTACAATGAGCAGTTCTTC.